The entry below gives a single T cell receptor (beta chain) sequence along with its context. This sample was included in a study of siplizumab effects on memory and regulatory T cells. The CDR3 consists of 11 residues. Germline-derived CDR1 and CDR2 are MNHNS and SASEGT. Trimming cost V 5 bases and J 4 bases, with 3 bases left between them. Profiling relied on immunoSEQ multiplex PCR, and the TCRdb table lists in-frame clones only, not all of them. Altogether about 100,000 clones are present, more than 90% being singletons, with the ten largest covering over 0.12%. J is TRBJ2-1 and V is TRBV6-1; unclear D gene. Sequenced input: CD4+ T cells sorted from blood. The sequence came from a human donor in good health. The CDR3 sequence is CASSRYNEQFF. The CDR3, as DNA: TGTGCCAGCAGTCGGTACAATGAGCAGTTCTTC.